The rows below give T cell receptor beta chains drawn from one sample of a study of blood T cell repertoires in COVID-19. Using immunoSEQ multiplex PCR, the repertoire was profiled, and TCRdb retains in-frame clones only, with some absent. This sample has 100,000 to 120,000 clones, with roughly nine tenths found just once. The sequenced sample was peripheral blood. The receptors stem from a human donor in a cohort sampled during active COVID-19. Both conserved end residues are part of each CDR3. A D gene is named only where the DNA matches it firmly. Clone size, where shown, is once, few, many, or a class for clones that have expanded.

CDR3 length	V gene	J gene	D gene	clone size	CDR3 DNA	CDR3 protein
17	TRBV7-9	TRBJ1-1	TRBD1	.	TGTGCCAGCAGCTTAGCGCCCAGACAGGGCTGGAACACTGAAGCTTTCTTT	CASSLAPRQGWNTEAFF
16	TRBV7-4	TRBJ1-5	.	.	TGTGCCAGCAGCTTAGTAGTTGTCGGGTACAATCAGCCCCAGCATTTT	CASSLVVVGYNQPQHF
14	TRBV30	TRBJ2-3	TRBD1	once	TGTGCCTGGAGCGCCGGGACAGGGTCAGATACGCAGTATTTT	CAWSAGTGSDTQYF
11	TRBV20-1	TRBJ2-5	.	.	TGCAGTGCTACGCGTCAAGAGACCCAGTACTTC	CSATRQETQYF
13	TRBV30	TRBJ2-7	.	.	TGTGCCTGGAGTTTGGGAGGACCCTACGAGCAGTACTTC	CAWSLGGPYEQYF
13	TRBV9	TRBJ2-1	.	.	TGTGCCAGCAGCGGGACATTTTGGGGTGAGCAGTTCTTC	CASSGTFWGEQFF
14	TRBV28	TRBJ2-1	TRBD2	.	TGTGCCAGCTTTAGGCGTACCGGGAGGAATGAGCAGTTCTTC	CASFRRTGRNEQFF
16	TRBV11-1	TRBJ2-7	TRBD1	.	TGTGCCAGCAGACGAAGTCTAACAGGGGTTTGGGACGAGCAGTACTTC	CASRRSLTGVWDEQYF
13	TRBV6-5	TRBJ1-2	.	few	TGTGCCAGCAGTTACGCCAGGGATGATGGCTACACCTTC	CASSYARDDGYTF
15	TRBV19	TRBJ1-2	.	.	TGTGCCAGTAGTCCCGCCGCGCGGGGGGCGGAAGGCTACACCTTC	CASSPAARGAEGYTF
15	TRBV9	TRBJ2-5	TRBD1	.	TGTGCCAGCAGCGCCCTCAGGGGGCCACAAGAGACCCAGTACTTC	CASSALRGPQETQYF
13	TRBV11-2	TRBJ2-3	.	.	TGTGCCAGCACCCGAACTCCCCCCCAAACGCAGTATTTT	CASTRTPPQTQYF
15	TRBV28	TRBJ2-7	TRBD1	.	TGTGCCAGCAGGCATCGGGGACAGGACCCCTACGAGCAGTACTTC	CASRHRGQDPYEQYF
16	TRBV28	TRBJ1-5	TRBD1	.	TGTGCCAGCAGGATACCCGGGACAGGAGGTGGTCAGCCCCAGCATTTT	CASRIPGTGGGQPQHF